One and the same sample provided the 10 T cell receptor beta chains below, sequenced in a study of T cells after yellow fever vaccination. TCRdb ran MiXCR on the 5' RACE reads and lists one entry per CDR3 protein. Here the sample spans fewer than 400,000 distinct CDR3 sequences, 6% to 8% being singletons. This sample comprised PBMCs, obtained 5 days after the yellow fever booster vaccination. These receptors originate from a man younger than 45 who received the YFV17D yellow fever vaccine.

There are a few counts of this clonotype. The CDR3 is CASSQEGIHLSTDTQYF. The CDR3 DNA follows: TGTGCCAGCAGCCAAGAGGGAATCCACCTTAGCACAGATACGCAGTATTTT. The chain has TRBV14 and TRBJ2-3; D is ambiguous. The CDR3 loop spans 17 amino acids. Germline CDR1 is SGHDN and CDR2 is FVKESK. Trimming cost V 0 bases and J 0 bases, with 13 bases left between them.

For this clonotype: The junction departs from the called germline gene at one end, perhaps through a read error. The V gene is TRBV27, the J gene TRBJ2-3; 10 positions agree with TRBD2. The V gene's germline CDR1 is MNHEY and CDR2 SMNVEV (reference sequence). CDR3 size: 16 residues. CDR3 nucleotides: TGTTCCAGCAGTCCGCGGACTAGCGGCGCACGAGATACGCAGTATTTT. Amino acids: CSSSPRTSGARDTQYF.

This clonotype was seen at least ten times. The CDR3 bases are TGCGCCAGCAACGAACTGGTACAAGAGACCCAGTACTTC. It is translated as CASNELVQETQYF. The chain links TRBV10-1 to TRBJ2-5; D remains unclear. V gave up 7 bases and J gave up 2 bases, with 11 bases separating them. The CDR3 consists of 13 residues. The germline V gene encodes CDR1 WNHNN and CDR2 SYGVQD (reference sequence).

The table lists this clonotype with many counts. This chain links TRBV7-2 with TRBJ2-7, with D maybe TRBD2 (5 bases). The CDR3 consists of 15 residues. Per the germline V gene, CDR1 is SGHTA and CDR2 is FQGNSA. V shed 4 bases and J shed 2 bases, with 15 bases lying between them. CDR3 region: CASSSPFTRAYEQYF. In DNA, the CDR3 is TGTGCCAGCAGCTCCCCTTTCACTAGGGCCTACGAGCAGTACTTC. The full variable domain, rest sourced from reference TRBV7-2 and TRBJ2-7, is GAGVSQSPSNKVTEKGKDVELRCDPISGHTALYWYRQSLGQGLEFLIYFQGNSAPDKSGLPSDRFSAERTGGSVSTLTIQRTQQEDSAVYLCASSSPFTRAYEQYFGPGTRLTVT.

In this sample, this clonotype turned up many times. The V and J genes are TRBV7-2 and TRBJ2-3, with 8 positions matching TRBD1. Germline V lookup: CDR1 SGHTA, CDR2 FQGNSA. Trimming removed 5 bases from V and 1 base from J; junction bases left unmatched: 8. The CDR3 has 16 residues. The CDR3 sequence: CASSIRDRHRTDTQYF. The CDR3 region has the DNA TGTGCCAGCAGCATAAGGGACAGGCACCGCACAGATACGCAGTATTTT.

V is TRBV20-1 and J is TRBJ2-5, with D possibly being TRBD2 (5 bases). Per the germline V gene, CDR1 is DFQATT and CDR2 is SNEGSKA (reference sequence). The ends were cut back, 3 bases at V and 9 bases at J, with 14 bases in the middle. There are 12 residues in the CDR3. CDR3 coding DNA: TGCAGTGCTAGGGGTCCGGGAAGGGCCCAGTACTTC. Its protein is CSARGPGRAQYF.

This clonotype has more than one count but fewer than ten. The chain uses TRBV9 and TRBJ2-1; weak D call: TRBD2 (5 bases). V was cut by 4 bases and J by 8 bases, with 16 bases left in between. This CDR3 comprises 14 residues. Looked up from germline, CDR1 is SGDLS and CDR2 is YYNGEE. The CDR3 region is CASSPTLGPYEQFF. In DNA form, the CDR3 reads TGTGCCAGCAGCCCGACACTAGGACCTTATGAGCAGTTCTTC.

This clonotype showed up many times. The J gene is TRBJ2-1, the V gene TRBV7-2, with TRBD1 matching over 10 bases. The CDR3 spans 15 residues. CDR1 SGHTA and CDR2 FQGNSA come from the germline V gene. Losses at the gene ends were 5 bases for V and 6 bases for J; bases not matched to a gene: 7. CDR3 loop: CASSPDRGRFNEQFF. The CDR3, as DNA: TGTGCCAGCAGCCCCGACAGGGGGCGGTTCAATGAGCAGTTCTTC.

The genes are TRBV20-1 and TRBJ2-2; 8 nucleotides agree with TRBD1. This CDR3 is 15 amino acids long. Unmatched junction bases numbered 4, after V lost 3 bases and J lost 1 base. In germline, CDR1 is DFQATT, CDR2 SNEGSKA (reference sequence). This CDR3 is CSASTGQGNTGELFF. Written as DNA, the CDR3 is TGCAGTGCTAGCACAGGACAGGGGAACACCGGGGAGCTGTTTTTT.

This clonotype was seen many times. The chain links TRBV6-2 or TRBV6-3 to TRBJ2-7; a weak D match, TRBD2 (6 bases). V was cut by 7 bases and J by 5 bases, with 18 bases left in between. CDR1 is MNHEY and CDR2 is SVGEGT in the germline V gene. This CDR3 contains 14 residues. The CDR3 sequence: CASKGGGDPHEQYF. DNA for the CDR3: TGTGCCAGCAAAGGAGGCGGGGACCCCCACGAGCAGTACTTC.